These T cell receptor beta chains were read from a single sample in a study of neurological immune-mediated disorders. Via MiXCR, TCRdb re-called the 5' RACE reads, giving one row per CDR3 protein. The sample yields roughly 45,000 distinct CDR3 sequences, around an eighth seen once. The sample taken for sequencing was PBMCs. These receptors originate from a man younger than 40 in good health. CDR3s include the opening cysteine and the closing phenylalanine or tryptophan. The order of the fields is J gene, V gene, D gene, clone size, CDR3 DNA, CDR3 protein. The D gene is left open where the match is weak. Expanded clones are given a class, and other clones once, few, many or no size at all.

j_call: TRBJ2-7
v_call: TRBV7-2
d_call: NA
clone_size: NA
cdr3_nt: TGCGCCGGCAGCTTCATTCTGTCCTACGAGCAGTACTTC
cdr3_aa: CAGSFILSYEQYF

j_call: TRBJ2-2
v_call: TRBV5-1
d_call: TRBD2
clone_size: many
cdr3_nt: TGCGCCAGCAGCCACGGGACTAGCGGAAACACCGGGGAGCTGTTTTTT
cdr3_aa: CASSHGTSGNTGELFF

j_call: TRBJ2-5
v_call: TRBV28
d_call: NA
clone_size: many
cdr3_nt: TGTGCCAGCAGTTTAAGTAGTTTTGGGTCGGCGGTTCGGGAGACCCAGTACTTC
cdr3_aa: CASSLSSFGSAVRETQYF

j_call: TRBJ1-1
v_call: TRBV18
d_call: TRBD1
clone_size: many
cdr3_nt: TGTGCCAGCTCACCCAACAGGGGTAACACTGAAGCTTTCTTT
cdr3_aa: CASSPNRGNTEAFF

j_call: TRBJ1-1
v_call: TRBV10-3
d_call: TRBD1
clone_size: many
cdr3_nt: TGTGCCATCAGTGACTTGACAGGGAGCAGATCTGAAGCTTTCTTT
cdr3_aa: CAISDLTGSRSEAFF

j_call: TRBJ2-2
v_call: TRBV9
d_call: NA
clone_size: many
cdr3_nt: TGTGCCAGCAGCGTATTCCTTAGCGGTGCGAACACCGGGGAGCTGTTTTTT
cdr3_aa: CASSVFLSGANTGELFF

j_call: TRBJ2-7
v_call: TRBV11-2
d_call: TRBD1
clone_size: many
cdr3_nt: TGTGCCAGCAGCCCCGGGCGATGGACAGGGTCCACCGAGCAGTACTTC
cdr3_aa: CASSPGRWTGSTEQYF

j_call: TRBJ2-1
v_call: TRBV5-1
d_call: NA
clone_size: many
cdr3_nt: TGCGCCAGCAGCTTGGTGCAGGGGTCCTACAATGAGCAGTTCTTC
cdr3_aa: CASSLVQGSYNEQFF

j_call: TRBJ1-2
v_call: TRBV5-1
d_call: TRBD1
clone_size: many
cdr3_nt: TGCGCCAGTCTGGGACAGGGGGCCGAAGGCTACACCTTC
cdr3_aa: CASLGQGAEGYTF

j_call: TRBJ2-2
v_call: TRBV5-1
d_call: NA
clone_size: many
cdr3_nt: TGCGCCAGCAGCTTGGTCCCCCGGGGCGGGGAGCTGTTTTTT
cdr3_aa: CASSLVPRGGELFF

j_call: TRBJ2-3
v_call: TRBV29-1
d_call: NA
clone_size: many
cdr3_nt: TGCAGCGTTGGGGAGAGCTCTGGCACAGATACGCAGTATTTT
cdr3_aa: CSVGESSGTDTQYF

j_call: TRBJ1-1
v_call: TRBV28
d_call: NA
clone_size: NA
cdr3_nt: TGTGCCAGTCCAGGGCACACTGAAGCTTTCTTT
cdr3_aa: CASPGHTEAFF

j_call: TRBJ2-7
v_call: TRBV24-1
d_call: NA
clone_size: many
cdr3_nt: TGTGCCACCAGTCCGGGGTCGACGGACGAGCAGTACTTC
cdr3_aa: CATSPGSTDEQYF

j_call: TRBJ2-1
v_call: TRBV5-1
d_call: NA
clone_size: once
cdr3_nt: TGCGCCAGCAGCTTGGTGGTGTCCTCCTACAATGAGCAGTTCTTC
cdr3_aa: CASSLVVSSYNEQFF

j_call: TRBJ1-4
v_call: TRBV20-1
d_call: NA
clone_size: many
cdr3_nt: TGCAGTGCCAACGGAGGGCGACATGAAAAACTGTTTTTT
cdr3_aa: CSANGGRHEKLFF

j_call: TRBJ2-1
v_call: TRBV6-5
d_call: TRBD2
clone_size: once
cdr3_nt: TGTGCCAGCAGGTTCCTGATAGCGGGAGGGCCAGGTGAGCAGTTCTTC
cdr3_aa: CASRFLIAGGPGEQFF

j_call: TRBJ2-7
v_call: TRBV20-1
d_call: NA
clone_size: many
cdr3_nt: TGCAGTGCTCAAAAAAACAGTTACTCCTCCTACGAGCAGTACTTC
cdr3_aa: CSAQKNSYSSYEQYF